The next 3 T cell receptor beta chains were all read from a single sample in a study of blood T cell repertoires in COVID-19. Sequencing used immunoSEQ multiplex PCR; TCRdb keeps in-frame clones, though not all of them. The data contain about 320,000 clones, 70% to 90% of them singletons. Sequencing was performed on peripheral blood. The source is a woman between 25 and 40 years old with COVID-19, enrolled during active disease.

Only one count was recorded for this clone. CDR3 protein: CASSLVSGGATEQFF. The CDR3 DNA reads as TGCGCCAGCAGCTTGGTTAGCGGGGGGGCCACTGAGCAGTTCTTC. The rearrangement joins TRBV5-1 to TRBJ2-1; 11 bases map to TRBD2. Germline CDR1 and CDR2: SGHRS and YFSETQ. CDR3 length: 15 amino acids. V gave up 0 bases and J gave up 9 bases; unmatched junction bases: 5.

This sequence joins TRBV28 and TRBJ2-7, with no clear D. This CDR3 spans 13 amino acids. CDR1 is MDHEN, CDR2 SYDVKM, per germline. Deletions cut 3 bases from V and 0 bases from J, with 6 bases between. The CDR3 loop reads CASSFSGSYEQYF. CDR3 bases: TGTGCCAGCAGTTTTTCCGGCTCCTACGAGCAGTACTTC.

This chain uses TRBV9 with TRBJ1-1, with D maybe TRBD1 (5 bases). Between the trimmed V and J ends, which lost 6 bases and 0 bases, there was a span of 12 bases. This CDR3 has 14 residues. Germline CDR1 SGDLS, CDR2 YYNGEE. CDR3 bases: TGTGCCAGCAACGGAAGGGGCATGAACACTGAAGCTTTCTTT. Its translation: CASNGRGMNTEAFF.